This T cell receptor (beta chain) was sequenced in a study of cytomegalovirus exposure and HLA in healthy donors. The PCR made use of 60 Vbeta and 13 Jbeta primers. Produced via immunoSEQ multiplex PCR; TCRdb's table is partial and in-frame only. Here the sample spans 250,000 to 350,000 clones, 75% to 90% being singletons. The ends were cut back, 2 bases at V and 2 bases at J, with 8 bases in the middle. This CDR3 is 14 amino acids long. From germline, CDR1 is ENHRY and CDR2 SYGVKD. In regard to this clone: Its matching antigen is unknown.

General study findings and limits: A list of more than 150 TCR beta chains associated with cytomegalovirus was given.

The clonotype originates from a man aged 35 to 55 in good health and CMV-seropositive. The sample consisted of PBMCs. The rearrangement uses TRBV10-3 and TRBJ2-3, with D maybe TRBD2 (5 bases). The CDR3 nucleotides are TGTGCCATCAGTGAGGGGAGAACCACAGATACGCAGTATTTT. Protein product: CAISEGRTTDTQYF.